This T cell receptor (beta chain) stems from a study of beta chain features in type 1 diabetes. Reverse transcription of all isolated RNA meant that expressed TCRB transcripts were sequenced. The assay was immunoSEQ multiplex PCR, and TCRdb's table has in-frame clones only and misses some. The table lists 120,000 to 150,000 clones, 8% to 13% of them singletons. The CDR3 runs to 14 residues. Germline CDR1 SGHNT, CDR2 YYREEE (reference sequence). J lost 2 bases, V lost 4 bases, and 4 bases had no gene match. Sequencing was performed on naive CD4+ T cells from blood. The chain couples TRBV5-4 to TRBJ2-5; 8 bases fit TRBD1. This receptor was taken from a man between 18 and 35 years old in good health. The CDR3 sequence is CASSTGQAQETQYF. CDR3 coding DNA: TGTGCCAGCAGCACGGGACAGGCACAAGAGACCCAGTACTTC.